This TCR beta chain was found in a study of shared clonotypes between healthy human individuals. Study summary: CD8 memory received one plate per donor, CD8 naive two, CD4 memory three and CD4 naive three.

Germline trimming cut 4 bases from V and 2 bases from J; bases unmatched to any gene: 1. Germline assignment: CDR1 SGHTA and CDR2 FQGTGA. This CDR3 is built from 14 residues. Measured with immunoSEQ multiplex PCR; TCRdb has only the in-frame clones, and not every one. Of roughly 1 million clones in the sample, about 84% are singletons; the top ten hold around 0.47%. The V gene is TRBV7-3, the J gene TRBJ2-3; 9 nucleotides line up with TRBD1. Sample: memory CD4+ T cells from PBMCs. Specified subset: CD45RA-negative fraction. The TCR comes from a man aged 18 to 29 in good health. Some clones in this sample may be carry-over from other donors' samples. In DNA form, the CDR3 reads TGTGCCAGCAGCTCACAGGGGGCCACAGATACGCAGTATTTT. Protein product: CASSSQGATDTQYF.